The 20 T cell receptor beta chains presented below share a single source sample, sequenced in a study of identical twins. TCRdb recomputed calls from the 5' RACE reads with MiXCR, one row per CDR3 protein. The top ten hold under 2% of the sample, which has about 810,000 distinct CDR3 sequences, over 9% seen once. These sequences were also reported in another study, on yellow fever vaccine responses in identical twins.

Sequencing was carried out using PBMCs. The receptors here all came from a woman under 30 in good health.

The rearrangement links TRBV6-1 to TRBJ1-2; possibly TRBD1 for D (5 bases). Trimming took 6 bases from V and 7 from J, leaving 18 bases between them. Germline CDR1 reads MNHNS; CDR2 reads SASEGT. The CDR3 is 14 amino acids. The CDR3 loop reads CASSNPWGFGGYTF. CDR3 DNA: TGTGCCAGCAGCAACCCGTGGGGGTTCGGTGGCTACACCTTC.

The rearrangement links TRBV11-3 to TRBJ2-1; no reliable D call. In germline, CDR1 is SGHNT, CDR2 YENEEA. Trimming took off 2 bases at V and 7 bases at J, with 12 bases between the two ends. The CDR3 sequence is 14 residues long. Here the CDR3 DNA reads TGTGCCAGCAGCTTACCTGGGTATGCGAATGAGCAGTTCTTC. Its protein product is CASSLPGYANEQFF.

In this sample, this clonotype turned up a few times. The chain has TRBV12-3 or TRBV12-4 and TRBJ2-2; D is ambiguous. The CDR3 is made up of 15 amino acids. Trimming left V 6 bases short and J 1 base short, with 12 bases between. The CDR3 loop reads CASSPIPENTGELFF. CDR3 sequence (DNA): TGTGCCAGCAGCCCCATCCCGGAGAACACCGGGGAGCTGTTTTTT.

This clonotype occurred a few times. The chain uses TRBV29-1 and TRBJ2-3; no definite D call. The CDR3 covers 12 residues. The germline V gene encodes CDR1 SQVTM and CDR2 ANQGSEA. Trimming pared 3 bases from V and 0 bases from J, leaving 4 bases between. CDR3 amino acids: CSVEASTDTQYF. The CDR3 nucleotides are TGCAGCGTTGAGGCGAGCACAGATACGCAGTATTTT.

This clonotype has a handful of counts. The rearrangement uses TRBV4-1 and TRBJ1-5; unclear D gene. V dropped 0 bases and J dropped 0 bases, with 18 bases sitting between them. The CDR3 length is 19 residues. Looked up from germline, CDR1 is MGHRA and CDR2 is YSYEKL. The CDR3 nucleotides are TGCGCCAGCAGCCAAGAAGGAGGCTGGGAGGTTGATAGCAATCAGCCCCAGCATTTT. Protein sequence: CASSQEGGWEVDSNQPQHF.

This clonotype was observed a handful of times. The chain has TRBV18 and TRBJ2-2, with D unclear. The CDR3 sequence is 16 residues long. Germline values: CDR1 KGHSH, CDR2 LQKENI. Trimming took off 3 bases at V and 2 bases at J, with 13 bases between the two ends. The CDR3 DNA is TGTGCCAGCTCACCCCGGAAGACCCATAACACCGGGGAGCTGTTTTTT. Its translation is CASSPRKTHNTGELFF.

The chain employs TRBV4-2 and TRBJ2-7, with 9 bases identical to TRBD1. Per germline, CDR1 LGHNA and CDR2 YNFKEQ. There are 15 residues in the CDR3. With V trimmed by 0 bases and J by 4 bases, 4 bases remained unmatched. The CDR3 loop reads CASSQDGGQGYEQYF. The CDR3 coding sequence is TGTGCCAGCAGCCAAGATGGGGGACAGGGATACGAGCAGTACTTC.

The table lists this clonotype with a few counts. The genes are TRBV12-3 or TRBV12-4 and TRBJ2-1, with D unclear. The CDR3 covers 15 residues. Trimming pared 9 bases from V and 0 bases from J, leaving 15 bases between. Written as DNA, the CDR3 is TGTGCCAGTCAAAGCCCCACGGTCTCCTACAATGAGCAGTTCTTC. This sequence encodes CASQSPTVSYNEQFF.

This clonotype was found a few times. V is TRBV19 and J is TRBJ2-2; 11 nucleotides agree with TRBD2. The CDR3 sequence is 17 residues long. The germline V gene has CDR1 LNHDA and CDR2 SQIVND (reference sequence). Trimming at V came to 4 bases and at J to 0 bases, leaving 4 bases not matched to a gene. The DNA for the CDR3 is TGTGCCAGTAGTACCGGGACTAGCGGCACGAACACCGGGGAGCTGTTTTTT. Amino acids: CASSTGTSGTNTGELFF.

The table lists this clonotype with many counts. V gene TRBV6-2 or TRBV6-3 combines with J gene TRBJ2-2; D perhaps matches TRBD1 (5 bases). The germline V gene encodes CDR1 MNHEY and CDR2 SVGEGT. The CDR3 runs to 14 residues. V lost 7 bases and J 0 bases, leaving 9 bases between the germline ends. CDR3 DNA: TGTGCCAGCAAAAGGGGCGCGAACACCGGGGAGCTGTTTTTT. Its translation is CASKRGANTGELFF.

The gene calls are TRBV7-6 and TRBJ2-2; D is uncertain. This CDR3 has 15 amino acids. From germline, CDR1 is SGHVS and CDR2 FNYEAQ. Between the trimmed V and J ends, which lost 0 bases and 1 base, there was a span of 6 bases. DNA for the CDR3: TGTGCCAGCAGCTTAGCTACCAGGAACACCGGGGAGCTGTTTTTT. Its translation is CASSLATRNTGELFF.

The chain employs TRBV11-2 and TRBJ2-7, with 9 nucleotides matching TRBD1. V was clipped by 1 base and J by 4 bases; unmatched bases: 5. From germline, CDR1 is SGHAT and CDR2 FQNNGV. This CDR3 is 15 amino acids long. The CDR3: CASSLAYGTGYEQYF. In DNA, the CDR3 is TGTGCCAGCAGCTTAGCCTACGGGACAGGGTACGAGCAGTACTTC.

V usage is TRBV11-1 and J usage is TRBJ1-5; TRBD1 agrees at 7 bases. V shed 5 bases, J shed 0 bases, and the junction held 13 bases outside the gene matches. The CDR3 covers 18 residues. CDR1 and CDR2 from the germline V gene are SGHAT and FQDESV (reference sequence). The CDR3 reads CASSAPPTGELSNQPQHF. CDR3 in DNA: TGTGCCAGCAGCGCCCCGCCCACAGGGGAACTTAGCAATCAGCCCCAGCATTTT.

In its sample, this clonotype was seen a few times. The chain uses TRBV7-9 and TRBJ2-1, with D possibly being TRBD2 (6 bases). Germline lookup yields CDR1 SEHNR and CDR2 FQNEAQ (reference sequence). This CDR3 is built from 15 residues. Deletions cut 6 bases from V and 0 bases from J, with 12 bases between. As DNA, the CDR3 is TGTGCCAGCAGGGCTAGCGATGGCTCCTACAATGAGCAGTTCTTC. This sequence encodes CASRASDGSYNEQFF. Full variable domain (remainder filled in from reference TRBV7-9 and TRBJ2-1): DTGVSQNPRHKITKRGQNVTFRCDPISEHNRLYWYRQTLGQGPEFLTYFQNEAQLEKSRLLSDRFSAERPKGSFSTLEIQRTEQGDSAMYLCASRASDGSYNEQFFGPGTRLTVL.

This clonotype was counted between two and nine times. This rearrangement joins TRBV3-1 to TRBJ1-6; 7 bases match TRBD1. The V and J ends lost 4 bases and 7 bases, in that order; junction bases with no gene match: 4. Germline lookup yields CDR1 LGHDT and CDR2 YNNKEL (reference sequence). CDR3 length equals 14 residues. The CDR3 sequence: CASSPQGWNSPLHF. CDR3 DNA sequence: TGTGCCAGCAGCCCACAGGGGTGGAATTCACCCCTCCACTTT. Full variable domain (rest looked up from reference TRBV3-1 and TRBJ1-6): DTAVSQTPKYLVTQMGNDKSIKCEQNLGHDTMYWYKQDSKKFLKIMFSYNNKELIINETVPNRFSPKSPDKAHLNLHINSLELGDSAVYFCASSPQGWNSPLHFGNGTRLTVT.

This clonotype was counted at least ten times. CDR3 in amino acids: CASSLGSNPGELFF. The CDR3 DNA is TGTGCCAGCAGTTTAGGTAGCAATCCCGGGGAGCTGTTTTTT. The rearrangement links TRBV12-3 or TRBV12-4 to TRBJ2-2; D is unclear. The V and J ends lost 1 base and 6 bases respectively, with 9 bases between them. CDR3 length equals 14 residues.

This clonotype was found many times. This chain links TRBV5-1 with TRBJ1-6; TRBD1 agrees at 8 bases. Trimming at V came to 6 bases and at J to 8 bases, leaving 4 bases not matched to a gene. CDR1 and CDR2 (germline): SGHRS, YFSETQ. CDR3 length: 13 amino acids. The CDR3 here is CASMGQEDSPLHF. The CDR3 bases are TGCGCCAGCATGGGACAGGAGGATTCACCCCTCCACTTT.

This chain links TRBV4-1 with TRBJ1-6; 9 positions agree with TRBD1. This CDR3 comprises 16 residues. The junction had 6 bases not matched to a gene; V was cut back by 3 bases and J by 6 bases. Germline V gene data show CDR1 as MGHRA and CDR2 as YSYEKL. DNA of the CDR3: TGCGCCAGCAGCCATGGGACAGGGAGCGGTAATTCACCCCTCCACTTT. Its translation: CASSHGTGSGNSPLHF.

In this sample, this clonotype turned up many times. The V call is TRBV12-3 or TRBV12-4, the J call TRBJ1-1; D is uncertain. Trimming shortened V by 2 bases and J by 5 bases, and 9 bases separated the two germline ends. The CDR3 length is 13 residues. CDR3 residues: CASSLRTRTEAFF. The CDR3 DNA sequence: TGTGCCAGCAGTTTAAGGACGAGGACTGAAGCTTTCTTT.

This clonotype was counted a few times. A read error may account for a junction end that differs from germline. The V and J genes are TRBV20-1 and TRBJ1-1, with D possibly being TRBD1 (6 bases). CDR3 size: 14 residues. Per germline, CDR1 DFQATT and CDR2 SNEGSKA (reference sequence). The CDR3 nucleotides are TGCAGTGCTGAACCGGGGACCGACAGGACTGTAGCTTTCTTT. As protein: CSAEPGTDRTVAFF.